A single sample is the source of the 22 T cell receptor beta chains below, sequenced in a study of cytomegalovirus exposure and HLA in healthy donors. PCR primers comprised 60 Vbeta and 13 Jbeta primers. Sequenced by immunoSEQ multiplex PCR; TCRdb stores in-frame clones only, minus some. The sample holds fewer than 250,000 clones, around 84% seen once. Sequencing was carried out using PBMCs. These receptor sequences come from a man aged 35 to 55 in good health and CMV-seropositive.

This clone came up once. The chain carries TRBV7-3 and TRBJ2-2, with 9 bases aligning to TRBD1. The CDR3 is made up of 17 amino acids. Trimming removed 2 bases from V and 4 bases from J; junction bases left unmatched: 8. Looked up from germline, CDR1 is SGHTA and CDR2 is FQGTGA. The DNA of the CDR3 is TGTGCCAGCAGCTTAGGGGGGACAGGGTCCGCCACCGGGGAGCTGTTTTTT. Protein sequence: CASSLGGTGSATGELFF. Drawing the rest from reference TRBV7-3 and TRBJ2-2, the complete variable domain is GAGVSQTPSNKVTEKGKYVELRCDPISGHTALYWYRQSLGQGPEFLIYFQGTGAADDSGLPNDRFFAVRPEGSVSTLKIQRTERGDSAVYLCASSLGGTGSATGELFFGEGSRLTVL.

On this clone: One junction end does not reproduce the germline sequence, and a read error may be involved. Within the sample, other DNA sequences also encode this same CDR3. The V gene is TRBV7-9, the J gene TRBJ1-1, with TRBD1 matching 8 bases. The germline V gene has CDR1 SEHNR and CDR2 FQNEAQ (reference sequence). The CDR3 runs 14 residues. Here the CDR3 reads CASSSRGLDTEAFF. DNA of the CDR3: TGCGCCAGCAGCTCCAGGGGGCTTGACACTGAAGCTTTCTTT.

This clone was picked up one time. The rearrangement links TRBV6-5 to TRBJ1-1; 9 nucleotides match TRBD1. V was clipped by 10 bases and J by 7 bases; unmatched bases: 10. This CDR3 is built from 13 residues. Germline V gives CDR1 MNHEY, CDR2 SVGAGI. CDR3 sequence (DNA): TGTGCCATCAGGAGGGACAGGGACGGTGAAGCTTTCTTT. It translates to CAIRRDRDGEAFF.

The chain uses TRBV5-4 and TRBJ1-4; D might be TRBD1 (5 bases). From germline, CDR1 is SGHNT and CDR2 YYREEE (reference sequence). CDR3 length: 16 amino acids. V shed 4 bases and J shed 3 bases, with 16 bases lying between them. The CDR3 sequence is CASSTDGGFANEKLFF. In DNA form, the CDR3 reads TGTGCCAGCAGCACAGACGGGGGTTTTGCTAATGAAAAACTGTTTTTT. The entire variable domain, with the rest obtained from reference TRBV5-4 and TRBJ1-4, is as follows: ETGVTQSPTHLIKTRGQQVTLRCSSQSGHNTVSWYQQALGQGPQFIFQYYREEENGRGNFPPRFSGLQFPNYSSELNVNALELDDSALYLCASSTDGGFANEKLFFGSGTQLSVL.

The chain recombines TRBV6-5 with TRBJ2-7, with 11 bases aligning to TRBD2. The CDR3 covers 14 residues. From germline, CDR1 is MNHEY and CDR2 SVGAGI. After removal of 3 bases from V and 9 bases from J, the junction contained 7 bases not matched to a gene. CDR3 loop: CASSYSGGGDGQYF. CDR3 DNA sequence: TGTGCCAGCAGTTATAGCGGGGGGGGCGACGGGCAGTACTTC.

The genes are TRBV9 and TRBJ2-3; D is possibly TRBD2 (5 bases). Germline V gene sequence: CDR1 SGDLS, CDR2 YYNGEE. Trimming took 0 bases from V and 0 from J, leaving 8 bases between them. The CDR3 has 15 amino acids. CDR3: CASSVGLASTDTQYF. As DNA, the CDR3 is TGTGCCAGCAGCGTAGGGCTAGCTAGCACAGATACGCAGTATTTT.

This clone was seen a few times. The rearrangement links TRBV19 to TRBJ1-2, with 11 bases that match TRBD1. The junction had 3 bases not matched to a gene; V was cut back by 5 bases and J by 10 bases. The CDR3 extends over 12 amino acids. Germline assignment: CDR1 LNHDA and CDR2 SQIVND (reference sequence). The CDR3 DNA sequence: TGTGCCAGTAGTCCGGGACAGGGGGACTACACCTTC. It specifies CASSPGQGDYTF.

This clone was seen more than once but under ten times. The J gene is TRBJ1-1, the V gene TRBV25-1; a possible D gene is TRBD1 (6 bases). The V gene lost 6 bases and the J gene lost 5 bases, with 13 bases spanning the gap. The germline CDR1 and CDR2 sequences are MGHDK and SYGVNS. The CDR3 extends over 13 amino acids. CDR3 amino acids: CASRVTGLTEAFF. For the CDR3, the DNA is TGTGCCAGCAGAGTTACAGGGTTAACTGAAGCTTTCTTT.

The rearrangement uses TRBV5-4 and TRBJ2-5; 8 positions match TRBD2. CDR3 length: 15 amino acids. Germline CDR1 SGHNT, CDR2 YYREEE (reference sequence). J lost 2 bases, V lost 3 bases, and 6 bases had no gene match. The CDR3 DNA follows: TGTGCCAGCAGCTCGCCCCAGCGGGGGCAAGAGACCCAGTACTTC. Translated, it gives CASSSPQRGQETQYF.

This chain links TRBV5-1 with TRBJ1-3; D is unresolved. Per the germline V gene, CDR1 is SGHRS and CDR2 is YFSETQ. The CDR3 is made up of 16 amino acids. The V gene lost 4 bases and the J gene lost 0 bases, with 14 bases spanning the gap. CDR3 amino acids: CASSIDLSVSGNTIYF. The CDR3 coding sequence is TGCGCCAGCAGCATTGATCTGTCGGTCTCTGGAAACACCATATATTTT.

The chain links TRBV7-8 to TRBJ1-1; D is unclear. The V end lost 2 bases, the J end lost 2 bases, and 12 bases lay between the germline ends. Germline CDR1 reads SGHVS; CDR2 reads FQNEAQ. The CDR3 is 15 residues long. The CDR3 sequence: CASSLQAASNTEAFF. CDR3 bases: TGTGCCAGCAGCTTACAGGCAGCCTCAAACACTGAAGCTTTCTTT.

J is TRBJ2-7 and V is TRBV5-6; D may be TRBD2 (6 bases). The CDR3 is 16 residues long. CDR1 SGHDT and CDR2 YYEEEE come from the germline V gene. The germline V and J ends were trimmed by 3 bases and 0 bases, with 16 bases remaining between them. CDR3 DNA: TGTGCCAGCAGCTCCCCTGGGCGGGGCCTCTCCTACGAGCAGTACTTC. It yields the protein CASSSPGRGLSYEQYF.

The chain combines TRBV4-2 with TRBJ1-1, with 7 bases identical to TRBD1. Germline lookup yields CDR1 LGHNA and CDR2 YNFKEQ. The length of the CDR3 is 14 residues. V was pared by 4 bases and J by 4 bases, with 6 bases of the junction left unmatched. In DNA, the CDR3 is TGTGCCAGCAGCCTCCGACAGGGACCCACTGAAGCTTTCTTT. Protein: CASSLRQGPTEAFF.

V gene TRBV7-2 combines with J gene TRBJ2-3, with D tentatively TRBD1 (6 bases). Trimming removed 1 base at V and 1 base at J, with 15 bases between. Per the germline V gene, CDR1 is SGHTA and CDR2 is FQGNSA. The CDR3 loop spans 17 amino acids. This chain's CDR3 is CASSLVSTGFGTDTQYF. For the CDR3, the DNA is TGTGCCAGCAGCTTAGTCAGCACAGGGTTTGGCACAGATACGCAGTATTTT.

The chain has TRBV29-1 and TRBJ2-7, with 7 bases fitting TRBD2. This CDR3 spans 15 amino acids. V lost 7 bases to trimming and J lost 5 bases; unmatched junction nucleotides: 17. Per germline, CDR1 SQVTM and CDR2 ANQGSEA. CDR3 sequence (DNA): TGCAGCGATAGAAGGAACGCGGGAGCCCGGCACGAGCAGTACTTC. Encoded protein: CSDRRNAGARHEQYF.

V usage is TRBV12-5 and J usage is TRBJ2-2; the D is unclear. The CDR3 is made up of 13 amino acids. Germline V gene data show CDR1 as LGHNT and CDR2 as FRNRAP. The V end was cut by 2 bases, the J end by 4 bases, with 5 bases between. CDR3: CASGLKATGELFF. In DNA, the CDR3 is TGTGCTAGTGGTTTGAAAGCCACCGGGGAGCTGTTTTTT.

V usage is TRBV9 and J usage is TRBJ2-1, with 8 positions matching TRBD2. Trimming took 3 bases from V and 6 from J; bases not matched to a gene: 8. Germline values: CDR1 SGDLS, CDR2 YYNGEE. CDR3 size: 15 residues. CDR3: CASSDTGTRVNEQFF. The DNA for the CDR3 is TGTGCCAGCAGCGACACCGGGACTAGGGTCAATGAGCAGTTCTTC.

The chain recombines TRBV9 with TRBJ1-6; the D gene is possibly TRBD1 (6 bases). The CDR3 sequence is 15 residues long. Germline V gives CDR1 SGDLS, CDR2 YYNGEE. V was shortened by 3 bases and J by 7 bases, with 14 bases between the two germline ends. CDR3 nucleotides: TGTGCCAGCAGCGCAAACACAGGGTTCAATTCACCCCTCCACTTT. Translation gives CASSANTGFNSPLHF.

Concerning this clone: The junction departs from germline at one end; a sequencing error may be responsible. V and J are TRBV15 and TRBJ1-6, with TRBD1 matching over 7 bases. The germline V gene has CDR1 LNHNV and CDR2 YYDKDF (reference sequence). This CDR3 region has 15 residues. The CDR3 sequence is CATSGDRAGNSPLHF. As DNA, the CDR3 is TGTGCCACCAGCGGAGACAGGGCTGGTAATTCACCCCTCCACTTT.

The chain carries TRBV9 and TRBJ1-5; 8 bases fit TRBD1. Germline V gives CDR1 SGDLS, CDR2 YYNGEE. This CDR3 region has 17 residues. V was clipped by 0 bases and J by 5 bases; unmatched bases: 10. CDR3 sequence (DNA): TGTGCCAGCAGCGTAGGAGCAAGGGGACAGGTGGATCAGCCCCAGCATTTT. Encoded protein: CASSVGARGQVDQPQHF.

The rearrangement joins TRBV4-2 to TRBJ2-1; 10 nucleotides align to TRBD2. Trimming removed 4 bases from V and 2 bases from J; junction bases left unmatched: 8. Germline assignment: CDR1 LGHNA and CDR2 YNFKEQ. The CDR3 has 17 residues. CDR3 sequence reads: CASSRASLAGTYNEQFF. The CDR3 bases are TGTGCCAGCAGCCGAGCGTCACTAGCGGGAACCTACAATGAGCAGTTCTTC.

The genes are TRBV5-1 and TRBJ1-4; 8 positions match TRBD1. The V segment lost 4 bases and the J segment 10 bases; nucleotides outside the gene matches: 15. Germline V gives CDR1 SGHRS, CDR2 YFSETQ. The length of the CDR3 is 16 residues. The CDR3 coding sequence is TGCGCCAGCAGCGCAGGACAGGGAGACATACTTGGAAAACTGTTTTTT. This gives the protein CASSAGQGDILGKLFF. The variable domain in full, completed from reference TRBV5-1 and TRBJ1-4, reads KAGVTQTPRYLIKTRGQQVTLSCSPISGHRSVSWYQQTPGQGLQFLFEYFSETQRNKGNFPGRFSGRQFSNSRSEMNVSTLELGDSALYLCASSAGQGDILGKLFFGSGTQLSVL.